The TCR beta chain under discussion was sequenced for a study of OX40 agonist ivuxolimab in advanced cancers. At the level of the whole study: The costimulatory receptor OX40 (CD134) was targeted by ivuxolimab, a fully human IgG2 agonistic monoclonal antibody. Intravenous ivuxolimab was administered to patients every 2 weeks at six dose levels: 0.01, 0.1, 0.3, 1.5, 3 and 10 mg/kg. Of the 50 to 55 dose-escalation patients, hepatocellular carcinoma was present in some 19, melanoma in around 15, renal cell carcinoma in 9 and head and neck cancer in 9. The dose-escalation cohort was around 84% male with a mean age of approximately 59 years, ranging from roughly 20 to 80. Prior anti-PD-1, anti-PD-L1 or anti-CTLA-4 therapy was permitted, and about two fifths of dose-escalation patients had received checkpoint inhibitors. Three dose-escalation patients achieved partial responses, one with hepatocellular carcinoma and two with cutaneous melanoma. The purpose of peripheral TCRbeta sequencing was to test whether ivuxolimab changed TCR sequence diversity and led to clonal T-cell expansion. The paper reports the monotherapy dose-escalation portion (N of about 54 patients) of the phase I ivuxolimab trial. Broad study findings and their caveats: The antigen specificity of the clonally expanded peripheral T cells was not determined. At doses of 0.1 to 3.0 mg/kg, clonal expansion of both CD4+ and CD8+ T cells in blood was seen between baseline and week 6. Low levels of normalized T-cell clonal expansion were also seen in some patients who did not respond. In the 0.1-3.0 mg/kg groups, partial responders were among the patients with the lowest normalized peripheral clonal expansion, particularly in CD8+ T cells. After ivuxolimab, more expanded clones were found on average in CD8+ T cells than in CD4+ T cells.

About this clone: What this receptor recognizes is not known. The record has no base qualities; no much larger clone is one base away.

The junction carries 9 bases between V and J, which are trimmed by 2 bases and 6 bases respectively. From the cysteine through the phenylalanine, the CDR3 covers 13 amino acids. CDR3 DNA is the only sequence kept; it has 39 bases, read in frame from the first base. Based on the germline V gene (reference sequence), the CDR1 and CDR2 sequences are MNHEY and SMNVEV. Patients with a history of autoimmune disease or receiving systemic immunosuppression were excluded from the trial. Peripheral blood for TCR sequencing was collected from all dose cohorts at baseline, on cycle 4 day 1, and on cycle 7 day 1. The samples were drawn from a first-in-human, open-label, multicenter phase I dose-escalation trial of ivuxolimab. Adults with locally advanced or metastatic melanoma, renal cell carcinoma, hepatocellular carcinoma or head and neck squamous cell carcinoma were enrolled in the trial. Before TCR sequencing, CD4+ and CD8+ T cells were separately sorted from peripheral blood.

For sequencing of the TCRbeta CDR3 region, genomic DNA was extracted from the sorted cells. The immunoSEQ Assay was used for sequencing of TCRbeta CDR3 regions. The table was pulled from immuneACCESS by TCRdb, which kept in-frame rearrangements only. Such tables lose some clones; where checked, under half of the loss comes from unresolved V genes, and the rest has no known cause. The sample table lists about 28,000 clones, almost 85% of them with a count of one. The ten largest clones add up to around 17% of the sample. The sequencing here drew on CD4+ or CD8+ T cells sorted from blood, taken in a trial of the OX40 agonist ivuxolimab. This sequence uses TRBV27 and TRBJ2-3; the D gene lacks a confident call. This TCR was sampled from an adult with an advanced solid tumor such as melanoma, head and neck, liver or kidney cancer. DNA sequence: TGTGCCAGCAGTTTAAGAATTTTTGATACGCAGTATTTT. The encoded protein is CASSLRIFDTQYF.